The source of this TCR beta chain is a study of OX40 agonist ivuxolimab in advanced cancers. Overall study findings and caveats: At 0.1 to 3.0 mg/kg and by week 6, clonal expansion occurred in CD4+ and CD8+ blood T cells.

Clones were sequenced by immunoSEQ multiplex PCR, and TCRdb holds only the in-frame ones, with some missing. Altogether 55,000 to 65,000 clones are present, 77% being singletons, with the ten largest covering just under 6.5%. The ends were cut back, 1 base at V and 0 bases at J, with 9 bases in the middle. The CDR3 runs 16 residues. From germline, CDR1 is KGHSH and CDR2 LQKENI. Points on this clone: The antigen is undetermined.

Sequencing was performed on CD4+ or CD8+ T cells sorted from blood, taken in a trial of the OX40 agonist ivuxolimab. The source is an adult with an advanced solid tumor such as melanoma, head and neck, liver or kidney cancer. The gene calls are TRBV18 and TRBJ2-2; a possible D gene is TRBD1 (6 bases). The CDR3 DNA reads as TGTGCCAGCTCACCACAGACAGGATCGAACACCGGGGAGCTGTTTTTT. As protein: CASSPQTGSNTGELFF.